The clone carrying this TCR beta chain has ten or more counts. Germline V CDR1 and CDR2: SQVTM, ANQGSEA. Trimming took 3 bases from V and 1 from J, leaving 9 bases between them. The CDR3 sequence is 14 residues long. The entry originates in a study of T cells in Graves' hyperthyroidism and ophthalmopathy. TCR beta CDR3 regions were amplified from RNA. When the TCR CDR3 underwent first-round RT-PCR, the HTBI primer set was used. One entry per CDR3 protein, called by TCRdb with MiXCR from the multiplex PCR reads. The sample consists of about 760,000 distinct CDR3 sequences, about 35% of them appearing once.

The TCR originated in a woman between 40 and 50 years old with Graves' hyperthyroidism. V and J are TRBV29-1 and TRBJ1-4; D uncertain. The sequenced sample was blood. The CDR3 reads CSVDRAGTNEKLFF. The DNA for the CDR3 is TGCAGCGTTGATAGGGCGGGAACTAATGAAAAACTGTTTTTT.